The table lists the clone carrying this T cell receptor beta chain with a count of one. Its specificity is not known. The CDR3 loop spans 11 amino acids. Trimming shortened V by 4 bases and J by 7 bases, and 7 bases separated the two germline ends. This sample was taken from a study of T cell responses to AZD1222 COVID-19 vaccine. Findings of the study overall: Spike was spanned by vaccine-associated CD4 TCRs, with dominance at 160-218 and 743-854. Following two doses of AZD1222, Spike-specific TCR breadth and depth rose. A mostly white British donor set with more females was recruited, and clonal diversity was possibly underestimated. It was only after the peak T cell response that any repertoires were sampled.

Clones were read by immunoSEQ multiplex PCR, and TCRdb kept only the in-frame ones, dropping some. The table has tens of thousands of clones, approximately 90% seen once. The source is an adult in good health. The rearrangement uses TRBV12-3 or TRBV12-4 and TRBJ1-2; D is unresolved. The source was peripheral blood, collected on day 0 of AZD1222 vaccination. In nucleotides, the CDR3 is TGTGCCAGCAGTTCCGTTCTTGGCTACACCTTC. Its protein is CASSSVLGYTF.